Below, one T cell receptor (beta chain) is given with its context. The data derive from a study of cytomegalovirus exposure and HLA in healthy donors. 13 Jbeta primers and 60 Vbeta primers were used for the PCR. The table came from immunoSEQ multiplex PCR; TCRdb's copy has only in-frame clones and leaves some out. The sample includes approximately 220,000 clones, 82% of them seen just once. Trimming took 5 bases from V and 3 from J; bases not matched to a gene: 6. The CDR3 totals 16 residues. Germline CDR1 and CDR2: SGHAT and FQNNGV. The chain joins TRBV11-2 to TRBJ1-4, with TRBD1 identical over 10 bases. The sequence was collected from a man between 35 and 55 years old in good health and CMV-seropositive. The material sequenced was PBMCs. CDR3 sequence (DNA): TGTGCCAGCAGCGAGGGACAGGGGTCCCCTAATGAAAAACTGTTTTTT. Translation: CASSEGQGSPNEKLFF. Combining the CDR3 with reference TRBV11-2 and TRBJ1-4 gives the whole variable domain EAGVAQSPRYKIIEKRQSVAFWCNPISGHATLYWYQQILGQGPKLLIQFQNNGVVDDSQLPKDRFSAERLKGVDSTLKIQPAKLEDSAVYLCASSEGQGSPNEKLFFGSGTQLSVL.